Listed here are 2 T cell receptor beta chains from one sample, sequenced in a study of T cell clonotyping in hematopoietic cell transplantation. TCRdb's table, derived via immunoSEQ multiplex PCR, lists solely in-frame clones and lacks some. The top ten hold 5.9% of the sample, which has 45,000 to 60,000 clones, approximately 84% seen once. Documented time point: recipient sample about 28 days before transplant, after cytoreduction. The sample consisted of peripheral blood mononuclear cells, taken before stem cell transplant. These receptors originate from a man in his 60s with biphenotypic leukemia. Some clones in this sample may be carry-over from other donors' samples.

The V and J genes are TRBV29-1 and TRBJ1-2, with D possibly matching TRBD1 (5 bases). V lost 3 bases and J 4 bases, leaving 12 bases between the germline ends. Germline V gene sequence: CDR1 SQVTM, CDR2 ANQGSEA. The CDR3 has 13 residues. The CDR3 bases are TGCAGCGTTGAGGTAACGGGGGTCTATGGCTACACCTTC. This sequence encodes CSVEVTGVYGYTF.

The sample holds one count of this clone. The rearrangement links TRBV28 to TRBJ2-7, with D perhaps TRBD2 (6 bases). CDR1 and CDR2 (germline): MDHEN, SYDVKM. This CDR3 is 13 amino acids long. V was trimmed by 5 bases and J by 3 bases, leaving 11 bases between them. The CDR3 region has the DNA TGTGCCAGCAGTCTGCGGGACGTCTACGAGCAGTACTTC. This encodes CASSLRDVYEQYF.